Listed below are T cell receptor beta chains from one sample, sequenced in a study of cytomegalovirus exposure and HLA in healthy donors. Clones were read by immunoSEQ multiplex PCR, and TCRdb kept only the in-frame ones, dropping some. The sample holds about 100,000 clones, about 80% seen once. Sequencing input: PBMCs. The receptors originated from a man aged 50-60 years in good health and CMV-seropositive. CDR3s include the opening cysteine and the closing phenylalanine or tryptophan. D genes are given only for firm matches. Clone sizes are given selectively: once, few, many, or a class where the clone is expanded.

clone_size d_call j_call v_call cdr3_nt cdr3_aa
NA TRBD1 TRBJ1-1 TRBV9 TGTGCCAGCAGCGCAGACAGGGGACAGAACACTGAAGCTTTCTTT CASSADRGQNTEAFF
once TRBD2 TRBJ2-1 TRBV5-7 TGTGCCAGCAGCTTGGCCGGGGCGGGGGGGCTATACAATGAGCAGTTCTTC CASSLAGAGGLYNEQFF
NA NA TRBJ2-1 TRBV20-1 TGCAGTGCTAGACTAGCCGGTGAGCAGTTCTTC CSARLAGEQFF
NA NA TRBJ2-7 TRBV5-1 TGCGCCAGCAGCTTGGCCGAAAGTACAGGGCTGTACTTC CASSLAESTGLYF
NA NA TRBJ1-2 TRBV5-5 TGTGCCAGCAGCCGGGAATACGAGGATAACTATGGCTACACCTTC CASSREYEDNYGYTF
few TRBD1 TRBJ1-1 TRBV4-1 TGCGCCAGCAGCCAAGACAGGGGGCGTACTGAAGCTTTCTTT CASSQDRGRTEAFF
NA NA TRBJ2-3 TRBV9 TGTGCCAGCAGCCTAAGCACAGATACGCAGTATTTT CASSLSTDTQYF
NA NA TRBJ2-1 TRBV7-3 TGTGCCAGCAGCTTAAATCCCGGGGACACACAGCAGTTCTTC CASSLNPGDTQQFF
NA NA TRBJ1-5 TRBV18 TGTGCCAGCTCATTCAGTGGGGGCGGCGATCAGCCCCAGCATTTT CASSFSGGGDQPQHF
once TRBD2 TRBJ2-2 TRBV4-2 TGTGCCAGCAGCCACGGGACTAGCGGGAGTAAGGGCACCGGGGAGCTGTTTTTT CASSHGTSGSKGTGELFF
NA NA TRBJ2-5 TRBV5-1 TGCGCCAGCAGCCTTTTGTCAGAGGGAGAGACCCAGTACTTC CASSLLSEGETQYF
NA TRBD1 TRBJ1-2 TRBV4-1 TGCGCCAGCAGCCAAGATACAGGGGGTGCAAAATCCCCTCATTATGGCTACACCTTC CASSQDTGGAKSPHYGYTF
once TRBD1 TRBJ2-1 TRBV7-9 TGTTCCAGCAGCCGGACAGGGGTTTCCCCCGATGAGCAGTTCTTC CSSSRTGVSPDEQFF
few TRBD1 TRBJ2-2 TRBV30 TGTGCCTGGAGCCGACCGGGACAGGGAGGTACCGGGGAGCTGTTTTTT CAWSRPGQGGTGELFF
NA TRBD1 TRBJ1-2 TRBV6-1 TGTGCCAGCAGGGCCGGGACAGGCGATGGCTACACCTTC CASRAGTGDGYTF
NA NA TRBJ2-3 TRBV6-1 TGTGCCAGCAGTGTACAGGGCACAGATACGCAGTATTTT CASSVQGTDTQYF
NA TRBD1 TRBJ1-4 TRBV5-1 TGCGCCAGCAAGGATACCAGGGGGCGGGATAATGAAAAACTGTTTTTT CASKDTRGRDNEKLFF
NA NA TRBJ2-5 TRBV10-1 TGCGCCAGCAGTGAGTCATATGAAGTCGGGACCCAGTACTTC CASSESYEVGTQYF
NA TRBD2 TRBJ2-1 TRBV11-3 TGTGCCAGCCCCGCCCCCCGGGAGGGCGGAAACAATGAGCAGTTCTTC CASPAPREGGNNEQFF
NA TRBD2 TRBJ2-5 TRBV6-6 TGTGCCAGCAGTTCGATGACTAGCGGGTACCAAGAGACCCAGTACTTC CASSSMTSGYQETQYF
NA TRBD2 TRBJ2-5 TRBV7-2 TGTGCCAGCAGCTTCAATAGCGGGAGGGCCGAGACCCAGTACTTC CASSFNSGRAETQYF
NA TRBD1 TRBJ2-5 TRBV5-1 TGCGCCAGCAGCGGCCAGCCCCACAGGGGCCCCCAGGAGACCCAGTACTTC CASSGQPHRGPQETQYF
NA NA TRBJ1-2 TRBV5-1 TGCGCCAGCAGCCGATCGACAGGCTTCTATGGCTACACCTTC CASSRSTGFYGYTF
NA NA TRBJ2-3 TRBV19 TGTGCCAGTAGTCCCGTTGCTGGCGATACGCAGTATTTT CASSPVAGDTQYF
NA TRBD1 TRBJ2-7 TRBV4-1 TGCGCCAGCAGCCAAGACCGACAGGGGGCAGGACACGAGCAGTACTTC CASSQDRQGAGHEQYF
once NA TRBJ2-6 TRBV21-1 TGTGCCAGCAGCTCACGGAGGACAGGGGGCTATTCTGGGGCCAACGTCCTGACTTTC CASSSRRTGGYSGANVLTF
NA NA TRBJ2-6 TRBV11-2 TGTGCCAGCAGCTTACTCGGCGGGGGCCTTTCTGGAGGGGCCAACGTCCTGACTTTC CASSLLGGGLSGGANVLTF
NA TRBD1 TRBJ1-2 TRBV20-1 TGCAGTGCACATCTGGACAGGGTTCCCACCTTC CSAHLDRVPTF
NA NA TRBJ1-2 TRBV5-1 TGCGCCAGCAGCTTGGAGTCGGGGGTTCGGGGCTACACCTTC CASSLESGVRGYTF
NA NA TRBJ1-4 TRBV11-2 TGTGCCAGCAGCCACCCCCGAGACAGGCTTGCAACTAATGAAAAACTGTTTTTT CASSHPRDRLATNEKLFF
NA TRBD2 TRBJ2-2 TRBV6-1 TGTGCCAGCAGTCCCAGGGAGGGCCCAACCGGGGAGCTGTTTTTT CASSPREGPTGELFF
few NA TRBJ1-2 TRBV10-2 TGCGCCAGCAGTGACAGGCCGAACTATGGCTACACCTTC CASSDRPNYGYTF
NA NA TRBJ2-1 TRBV6-1 TGTGCCAGCAGTGAGTGGCTGCCCTACAATGAGCAGTTCTTC CASSEWLPYNEQFF
NA NA TRBJ2-3 TRBV7-3 TGTGCCAGCAGCTTAGGGGACTCATTGACGCAGTATTTT CASSLGDSLTQYF
few NA TRBJ2-1 TRBV6-5 TGTGCCAGCAGGGGAGATCGAAGCTCCTACAATGAGCAGTTCTTC CASRGDRSSYNEQFF
NA TRBD1 TRBJ2-2 TRBV9 TGTGCCACTTCAGGGACAGGGGCGAACACCGGGGAGCTGTTTTTT CATSGTGANTGELFF
NA TRBD2 TRBJ2-7 TRBV6-5 TGTGCCAGCGGAGCGGGAGGGCCAAACGAGCAGTACTTC CASGAGGPNEQYF
once NA TRBJ1-4 TRBV7-9 TGTGCCAGCAGGCAGTGGACCGGGGGGAAGGAAAAACTGTTTTTT CASRQWTGGKEKLFF
NA NA TRBJ1-1 TRBV7-9 TGTGCCAGCAGCTTGACAGAGAACACTGAAGCTTTCTTT CASSLTENTEAFF
NA NA TRBJ2-1 TRBV19 TGTGCCAGTAGGTCGAGAGGACTAAACAATGAGCAGTTCTTC CASRSRGLNNEQFF
NA NA TRBJ2-5 TRBV10-1 TGCGCCAGCAGATGGCTACAGGGTAGCGCCGGAGAGACCCAGTACTTC CASRWLQGSAGETQYF
NA TRBD1 TRBJ2-3 TRBV7-6 TGTGCCAGCAGCTTCAAGGGGGCACGGGATACGCAGTATTTT CASSFKGARDTQYF
NA NA TRBJ2-1 TRBV27 TGTGCCAGCAGTCCCAGGGACACCCAGCAGTTCTTC CASSPRDTQQFF
NA NA TRBJ2-7 TRBV18 TGTGCCAGCTCGGCAATCGCGGACAGACCCCAAGAGCAGTACTTC CASSAIADRPQEQYF
few NA TRBJ2-4 TRBV7-9 TGTGCCAGCAGCCCCGTTGGTGGGGGGGGCGAAAACATTCAGTACTTC CASSPVGGGGENIQYF
NA NA TRBJ1-2 TRBV30 TGTGCCTGGAGTCTACTAAAGAGGATCGGGGGCTACACCTTC CAWSLLKRIGGYTF
NA TRBD1 TRBJ2-5 TRBV6-4 TGTGCCAGCAGTTCGGGACAGGGGGAGACCCAGTACTTC CASSSGQGETQYF
NA TRBD1 TRBJ2-2 TRBV19 TGTGCCAGTAGGACAGGGGACGCGAACACCGGGGAGCTGTTTTTT CASRTGDANTGELFF
NA TRBD2 TRBJ2-7 TRBV28 TGTGCCAGCAGTGGGAGGGTCCACGAGCAGTACTTC CASSGRVHEQYF
few NA TRBJ1-3 TRBV6-6 TGTGCCAGCAGTTACTCGTCGGGAGGATCTGGAAACACCATATATTTT CASSYSSGGSGNTIYF
NA NA TRBJ2-2 TRBV11-2 TGTGCCAGCAGCTTAGTGCCAGTGAACACCGGGGAGCTGTTTTTT CASSLVPVNTGELFF
NA NA TRBJ1-2 TRBV7-8 TGTGCCAGCAGCCCAGGTGGGGGGGCGGGAGGCTACACCTTC CASSPGGGAGGYTF
NA TRBD1 TRBJ2-1 TRBV5-4 TGTGCCAGCAGCTCCCGGGACAGGGGTAACAATGAGCAGTTCTTC CASSSRDRGNNEQFF
NA NA TRBJ1-6 TRBV10-3 TGTGCCACGAGTTTGGCCGGCGGTTCACCCCTCCACTTT CATSLAGGSPLHF
NA NA TRBJ2-5 TRBV5-6 TGTGCCAGCAGCTTCGCACAGGTGAAGACCCAGTACTTC CASSFAQVKTQYF
NA TRBD1 TRBJ2-7 TRBV18 TGTGCCAGCTCACCGGGACAGAACTCCTACGAGCAGTACTTC CASSPGQNSYEQYF
NA TRBD1 TRBJ1-2 TRBV2 TGTGCCAGCAGTGATGGGGGACAGGGTAACTATGGCTACACCTTC CASSDGGQGNYGYTF
NA TRBD1 TRBJ2-4 TRBV28 TGTGCCAGCAGTCAAGGACAGGGTTTAGGCATTCAGTACTTC CASSQGQGLGIQYF
once NA TRBJ1-2 TRBV30 TGTGCCTGGACCTCCGGGTTTAACTATGGCTACACCTTC CAWTSGFNYGYTF
NA TRBD2 TRBJ2-7 TRBV19 TGTGCCAGTAGTTGGGCGAGCGGGAGTTTCTCCTACGAGCAGTACTTC CASSWASGSFSYEQYF